Sequencing of this T cell receptor beta chain was carried out in a study of cytomegalovirus exposure and HLA in healthy donors. Notes on the study in general: The later analysis indicated that the majority of CMV-associated TCR beta chains appeared HLA-restricted. The authors later linked a missense DCLRE1C variant to TCR beta V- and J-gene trimming.

In germline, CDR1 is SEHNR, CDR2 FQNEAQ (reference sequence). CDR3 length equals 15 residues. V lost 3 bases, J lost 2 bases, and 13 bases lay in between. Of note for this clone: Its antigen is still unknown.

It was with 60 Vbeta and 13 Jbeta primers that the PCR ran. Clones were read by immunoSEQ multiplex PCR, and TCRdb kept only the in-frame ones, dropping some. The table lists 150,000 to 200,000 clones, more than 75% of them singletons. Sequencing was done on a sample of PBMCs. The source is a girl under three years old in good health and CMV-seronegative. This chain uses TRBV7-9 with TRBJ2-5; D perhaps matches TRBD1 (6 bases). The CDR3: CASSFLTGPQETQYF. DNA of the CDR3: TGTGCCAGCAGCTTTTTGACAGGCCCACAAGAGACCCAGTACTTC.